This T cell receptor beta chain was recovered during a study of response to subunit inactivated influenza vaccine. The CDR3 totals 17 residues. Whole-study results and caveats: The authors offered the suggestion that each seasonal influenza vaccination recruits few new T cells.

A single record per CDR3 protein comes from TCRdb applying MiXCR to the RT-PCR reads. This table has around 520,000 distinct CDR3 sequences, about 25% appearing once. This clonotype turned up a few times. What it binds is not known. The TCR originated in a middle-aged man who received an inactivated influenza vaccine. The sequenced sample was CD4+ T cells sorted from PBMCs, obtained 4 to 6 days after vaccination. The genes are TRBV21-1 and TRBJ2-4; the table's D call TRBD1 went unverified against the DNA. TRBV21-1 is a listed pseudogene. For the CDR3, the DNA is TGTGCCAGCAGCATCACAAGGGGGACAGTAGCCAAAAACATTCAGTACTTC. The encoded protein is CASSITRGTVAKNIQYF.